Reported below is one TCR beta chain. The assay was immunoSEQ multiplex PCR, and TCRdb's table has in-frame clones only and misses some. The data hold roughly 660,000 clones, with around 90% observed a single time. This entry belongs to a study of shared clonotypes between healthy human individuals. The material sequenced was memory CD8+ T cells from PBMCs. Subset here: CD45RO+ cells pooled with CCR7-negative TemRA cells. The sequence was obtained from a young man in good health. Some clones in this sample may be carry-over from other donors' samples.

The CDR3 region has the DNA TGTGCCAGCAGTCGGGACTCCAGAGGCTACAATGAGCAGTTCTTC. Translating it yields CASSRDSRGYNEQFF. The chain employs TRBV6-6 and TRBJ2-1; tentatively, D is TRBD2 (6 bases). Trimming left V 5 bases short and J 3 bases short, with 14 bases between. This CDR3 contains 15 residues. CDR1 MNHNY and CDR2 SVGAGI come from the germline V gene (reference sequence).